This is a list of T cell receptor beta chains from one sample in a study of cytomegalovirus exposure and HLA in healthy donors. TCRdb's copy holds only in-frame clones and misses some; the assay was immunoSEQ multiplex PCR. The sample contains roughly 110,000 clones, around 74% of which appear only once. Sequencing was performed on PBMCs. These receptor sequences come from a woman aged 40 to 50 in good health and CMV-seropositive. Each CDR3 is given with its conserved first and last residue. The D gene is left open where the match is weak. Some rows have no size entry. The others give once, few or many, or a class for an expanded clone.

d_call: TRBD2; j_call: TRBJ2-3; v_call: TRBV7-9; clone_size: NA; cdr3_nt: TGTGCCAGCAGCTCCGGACTAGCGGGGGGGCCCGGGGATACGCAGTATTTT; cdr3_aa: CASSSGLAGGPGDTQYF
d_call: TRBD2; j_call: TRBJ2-5; v_call: TRBV6-5; clone_size: NA; cdr3_nt: TGTGCCAGCAGAGTAGCGGGGGTTGAGACCCAGTACTTC; cdr3_aa: CASRVAGVETQYF
d_call: NA; j_call: TRBJ1-5; v_call: TRBV4-3; clone_size: NA; cdr3_nt: TGCGCCAGCAGCCAAGATTGGACACTTAATCAGCCCCAGCATTTT; cdr3_aa: CASSQDWTLNQPQHF
d_call: TRBD1; j_call: TRBJ1-2; v_call: TRBV7-9; clone_size: NA; cdr3_nt: TGTGCCAGCAGCTTGCCCTTGCGGGACAGGGTGGACTACACCTTC; cdr3_aa: CASSLPLRDRVDYTF
d_call: NA; j_call: TRBJ1-1; v_call: TRBV29-1; clone_size: NA; cdr3_nt: TGCAGCGTTGTTGGTCAGGGGAACACTGAAGCTTTCTTT; cdr3_aa: CSVVGQGNTEAFF
d_call: NA; j_call: TRBJ2-1; v_call: TRBV2; clone_size: few; cdr3_nt: TGTGCGACGTTTCGCAGGGCAAATGAGCAGTTCTTC; cdr3_aa: CATFRRANEQFF
d_call: NA; j_call: TRBJ1-1; v_call: TRBV27; clone_size: NA; cdr3_nt: TGTGCCAGCAGTTCAGGGCTGAACACTGAAGCTTTCTTT; cdr3_aa: CASSSGLNTEAFF
d_call: NA; j_call: TRBJ1-5; v_call: TRBV6-5; clone_size: NA; cdr3_nt: TGTGCCAGCAGGCAGGGCTACAGCAATCAGCCCCAGCATTTT; cdr3_aa: CASRQGYSNQPQHF
d_call: TRBD2; j_call: TRBJ2-7; v_call: TRBV11-2; clone_size: NA; cdr3_nt: TGTGCCAGCAGCTTAACTAGCGGGGGAACCTACGAGCAGTACTTC; cdr3_aa: CASSLTSGGTYEQYF
d_call: TRBD1; j_call: TRBJ1-6; v_call: TRBV18; clone_size: NA; cdr3_nt: TGTGCCAGCTCACCACAACAGGGGGCTTATTCACCCCTCCACTTT; cdr3_aa: CASSPQQGAYSPLHF
d_call: NA; j_call: TRBJ1-1; v_call: TRBV5-6; clone_size: NA; cdr3_nt: TGTGCCAGCAGCTTAGTTGAGGGTAGGAACACTGAAGCTTTCTTT; cdr3_aa: CASSLVEGRNTEAFF
d_call: NA; j_call: TRBJ1-2; v_call: TRBV5-4; clone_size: NA; cdr3_nt: TGTGCCAGCAGACTGAAGGGGGGCTACACCTTC; cdr3_aa: CASRLKGGYTF
d_call: NA; j_call: TRBJ1-1; v_call: TRBV6-5; clone_size: NA; cdr3_nt: TGTGCCAGCACCTCAGGGTTGAACACTGAAGCTTTCTTT; cdr3_aa: CASTSGLNTEAFF
d_call: NA; j_call: TRBJ1-2; v_call: TRBV16; clone_size: NA; cdr3_nt: TGTGCCAGCAGCCAATCGGGCAGGGCGGATGGAGGCTACACCTTC; cdr3_aa: CASSQSGRADGGYTF
d_call: NA; j_call: TRBJ1-1; v_call: TRBV7-3; clone_size: few; cdr3_nt: TGTGCCAGCAGCTTACGCAGGAACACTGAAGCTTTCTTT; cdr3_aa: CASSLRRNTEAFF
d_call: NA; j_call: TRBJ1-5; v_call: TRBV4-3; clone_size: NA; cdr3_nt: TGCGCCAGCAGCCAAGAGTCGCGAATTCCTAATCAGCCCCAGCATTTT; cdr3_aa: CASSQESRIPNQPQHF
d_call: NA; j_call: TRBJ2-1; v_call: TRBV5-1; clone_size: NA; cdr3_nt: TGCGCCAGCAGGGCCTTGGGGGGATACAATGAGCAGTTCTTC; cdr3_aa: CASRALGGYNEQFF
d_call: NA; j_call: TRBJ2-7; v_call: TRBV2; clone_size: NA; cdr3_nt: TGTGCCAGCAGAGAAACAGGGTTCTCCTACGAGCAGTACTTC; cdr3_aa: CASRETGFSYEQYF
d_call: TRBD2; j_call: TRBJ2-3; v_call: TRBV13; clone_size: NA; cdr3_nt: TGTGCCAGCAGCTTAGGAGGACTAGTCCGCACAGATACGCAGTATTTT; cdr3_aa: CASSLGGLVRTDTQYF
d_call: NA; j_call: TRBJ1-1; v_call: TRBV7-8; clone_size: few; cdr3_nt: TGTGCCAGCAGCGCCGGGGACTCAGAAGCTTTCTTT; cdr3_aa: CASSAGDSEAFF
d_call: NA; j_call: TRBJ1-5; v_call: TRBV7-8; clone_size: NA; cdr3_nt: TGTGCCAGCAGCTTAGCGGGGGCGACAGTGGTTTCTCCCCAGCATTTT; cdr3_aa: CASSLAGATVVSPQHF
d_call: TRBD1; j_call: TRBJ2-7; v_call: TRBV29-1; clone_size: NA; cdr3_nt: TGCAGCGTTGTGGACAGGGACTCCTACGAGCAGTACTTC; cdr3_aa: CSVVDRDSYEQYF
d_call: TRBD2; j_call: TRBJ2-7; v_call: TRBV19; clone_size: few; cdr3_nt: TGTGCCAGTAGGCCGACTAGCGGGGGCTACGAGCAGTACTTC; cdr3_aa: CASRPTSGGYEQYF
d_call: TRBD1; j_call: TRBJ2-7; v_call: TRBV7-8; clone_size: NA; cdr3_nt: TGTGCCAGCAGCCCACGACAGGGGAGTTACGAGCAGTACTTC; cdr3_aa: CASSPRQGSYEQYF
d_call: NA; j_call: TRBJ1-2; v_call: TRBV13; clone_size: NA; cdr3_nt: TGTGCCAGCAGCTTACAGGGGATAATTAACTATGGCTACACCTTC; cdr3_aa: CASSLQGIINYGYTF
d_call: TRBD1; j_call: TRBJ1-6; v_call: TRBV5-8; clone_size: few; cdr3_nt: TGTGCCAGCAGTAGGGGACAGGGTAGTTCACCCCTCCACTTT; cdr3_aa: CASSRGQGSSPLHF
d_call: TRBD2; j_call: TRBJ2-1; v_call: TRBV11-2; clone_size: NA; cdr3_nt: TGTGCCAGCACCCTAGGCTTCTGGACTAGCGTCAATGAGCAGTTCTTC; cdr3_aa: CASTLGFWTSVNEQFF
d_call: NA; j_call: TRBJ2-2; v_call: TRBV29-1; clone_size: few; cdr3_nt: TGCAGCGCAACCAACCTAGCGCCCGGGGAGCTGTTTTTT; cdr3_aa: CSATNLAPGELFF
d_call: NA; j_call: TRBJ2-7; v_call: TRBV6-5; clone_size: NA; cdr3_nt: TGTGCCAGCAGTTACCTTTTGGGGTCGGGGGAGCAGTACTTC; cdr3_aa: CASSYLLGSGEQYF
d_call: TRBD1; j_call: TRBJ2-2; v_call: TRBV2; clone_size: NA; cdr3_nt: TGTGCCAGCAGAGGGACAGGGCGGGCCGGGGAGCTGTTTTTT; cdr3_aa: CASRGTGRAGELFF
d_call: NA; j_call: TRBJ1-1; v_call: TRBV7-7; clone_size: NA; cdr3_nt: TGTGCTACTTCTTCCTCTCACGGGGCTGAAGCTTTCTTT; cdr3_aa: CATSSSHGAEAFF
d_call: NA; j_call: TRBJ1-4; v_call: TRBV7-9; clone_size: NA; cdr3_nt: TGTGCCAGCAGCTTAGCATATAGAACAGGGCTTCATGAAAAACTGTTTTTT; cdr3_aa: CASSLAYRTGLHEKLFF
d_call: NA; j_call: TRBJ1-1; v_call: TRBV6-5; clone_size: NA; cdr3_nt: TGTGCCAGCAGTGGAGACAGGATGAACACTGAAGCTTTCTTT; cdr3_aa: CASSGDRMNTEAFF
d_call: NA; j_call: TRBJ1-1; v_call: TRBV6-5; clone_size: NA; cdr3_nt: TGTGCCAGCAGTTACTCGGGTCAGTCGGGGACTGAAGCTTTCTTT; cdr3_aa: CASSYSGQSGTEAFF
d_call: TRBD1; j_call: TRBJ1-2; v_call: TRBV5-6; clone_size: NA; cdr3_nt: TGTGCCAGCAGCGAACCGGGACAGGTCTTAGGGGGTGGCTACACCTTC; cdr3_aa: CASSEPGQVLGGGYTF
d_call: NA; j_call: TRBJ1-3; v_call: TRBV19; clone_size: NA; cdr3_nt: TGTGCCAGTACCCCCAGGGGCGCGAACACCATATATTTT; cdr3_aa: CASTPRGANTIYF
d_call: TRBD1; j_call: TRBJ1-2; v_call: TRBV7-2; clone_size: once; cdr3_nt: TGTGCCAGCAGCACTCCAGGGGGATATGGCTACACCTTC; cdr3_aa: CASSTPGGYGYTF
d_call: NA; j_call: TRBJ2-5; v_call: TRBV7-3; clone_size: NA; cdr3_nt: TGTGCCAGCAGCCCCCCGTGGCAGGGGGAGACCCAGTACTTC; cdr3_aa: CASSPPWQGETQYF
d_call: TRBD1; j_call: TRBJ1-1; v_call: TRBV5-1; clone_size: NA; cdr3_nt: TGCGCCAGCAGGTGGGGGGACAGGGGACTTAGCACTGAAGCTTTCTTT; cdr3_aa: CASRWGDRGLSTEAFF
d_call: TRBD2; j_call: TRBJ2-1; v_call: TRBV30; clone_size: NA; cdr3_nt: TGTGCCTGGGGACTAGCGGGGGGTTCAAATGAGCAGTTCTTC; cdr3_aa: CAWGLAGGSNEQFF